The TCR beta chain under discussion was sequenced for a study of blood T cell repertoires in COVID-19. For the study at large: COVID-19 samples collected from the United States, Italy and Spain covered acute and convalescent phases. Nucleic acid was either cDNA or gDNA, and it came from T cells, B-cell-depleted T cells, or PBMCs.

The method was immunoSEQ multiplex PCR; TCRdb's version includes in-frame clones alone and lacks a portion of them. This table holds fewer than 200,000 clones, 65% to 90% found once. Cohort allocation depended upon clinical history that participants reported. V was shortened by 5 bases and J by 4 bases, with 11 bases between the two germline ends. The CDR3 runs to 13 residues. CDR1 and CDR2 from the germline V gene are WNHNN and SYGVQD (reference sequence). Sample: PBMCs or T cells enriched from blood (not recorded which). The chain couples TRBV10-1 to TRBJ1-1, with D tentatively TRBD1 (5 bases). This sequence originates from a man between 45 and 60 years old who had recovered from COVID-19. The CDR3 loop reads CASSLGVGTEAFF. CDR3 in DNA: TGCGCCAGCAGTCTAGGGGTGGGCACTGAAGCTTTCTTT.